This TCR beta chain is from a study of CD8+CD57+ T cells in acquired aplastic anemia. The overall study: An average of around 3.5 ug of DNA was obtained from sorted CD4+ and CD8+ cells. Researchers reported that healthy donors averaged about 10 million reads for CD4+ cells.

According to the study, genomic DNA was the template for TCR beta VDJ and CDR3 profiling. TCRdb redid the calling of the reads with MiXCR, one entry per CDR3 protein. The data contain roughly 170,000 distinct CDR3 sequences, under 75% of them singletons. V lost 3 bases and J lost 1, with 9 bases in between. Germline assignment: CDR1 SEHNR and CDR2 FQNEAQ (reference sequence). The CDR3 totals 14 residues. This clonotype was counted between two and nine times. Its antigen is currently unknown. Study findings and constraints: In CD8+ cells, Simpson's diversity showed no significant difference between patients and controls. A set of approximately 29 CD8+ CDR3 sequences was shared between patients and controls, and these sequences appeared highly expressed in patients.

The clonotype comes from a human donor in good health. The sequencing sample was made of sorted CD4+, CD8+, or CD8+CD57+ T cells (not recorded which) from PBMCs. This chain connects TRBV7-9 to TRBJ1-1, with D uncertain. Here the CDR3 DNA reads TGTGCCAGCAGCTTGGAGGGTGGGAACACTGAAGCTTTCTTT. Translation gives CASSLEGGNTEAFF.